These T cell receptor beta chains were read from a single sample in a study of cytomegalovirus exposure and HLA in healthy donors. Data came from immunoSEQ multiplex PCR; TCRdb stores just in-frame clones and leaves some out. The sample shows about 40,000 clones, about 66% of them seen only once. The specimen was PBMCs. The receptors here all came from a man aged 45 to 65 in good health and CMV-seropositive. Each CDR3 is given with its conserved first and last residue. A D gene is named only where the DNA matches it firmly. Clone size is given for some rows only: seen once, a few or many times, or a class if the clone is expanded.

clone_size j_call d_call v_call cdr3_aa cdr3_nt
- TRBJ1-2 - TRBV6-4 CASSATSGGIYGYTF TGTGCCAGCAGTGCCACGTCCGGGGGGATCTATGGCTACACCTTC
- TRBJ2-5 - TRBV6-5 CASSYGMGRETQYF TGTGCCAGCAGTTACGGGATGGGGCGGGAGACCCAGTACTTC
- TRBJ2-5 TRBD2 TRBV4-2 CASSQEVLAGQETQYF TGTGCCAGCAGCCAAGAGGTCCTAGCGGGGCAAGAGACCCAGTACTTC
- TRBJ2-5 TRBD2 TRBV28 CASSTAGGGGETQYF TGTGCCAGCAGCACGGCGGGGGGGGGCGGGGAGACCCAGTACTTC
- TRBJ1-4 TRBD1 TRBV15 CATSGPQGANEKLFF TGTGCCACCAGCGGCCCACAGGGGGCTAATGAAAAACTGTTTTTT
- TRBJ1-1 - TRBV27 CASSVEGGHTEAFF TGTGCCAGCAGTGTGGAGGGGGGGCACACTGAAGCTTTCTTT
- TRBJ2-7 - TRBV7-6 CASSPAAGGHEQYF TGTGCCAGCAGCCCCGCCGCTGGGGGCCACGAGCAGTACTTC
once TRBJ2-2 TRBD1 TRBV4-2 CASSHGTGDTGELFF TGTGCCAGCAGCCACGGGACAGGGGACACCGGGGAGCTGTTTTTT
- TRBJ2-2 TRBD1 TRBV2 CASSTGTGDSGELFF TGTGCCAGCTCGACCGGGACAGGGGATTCTGGGGAGCTGTTTTTT
- TRBJ2-6 - TRBV14 CASSDSAGANVLTF TGTGCCAGCAGTGACAGTGCTGGGGCCAACGTCCTGACTTTC
- TRBJ1-1 - TRBV5-4 CASSLEQALNTEAFF TGTGCCAGCAGCTTGGAACAGGCCCTAAACACTGAAGCTTTCTTT
- TRBJ2-1 TRBD2 TRBV9 CASSGSGGRSYNEQFF TGTGCCAGCAGCGGTAGCGGGGGACGCTCCTACAATGAGCAGTTCTTC
- TRBJ1-6 - TRBV30 CAWKRAPNSPLHF TGTGCCTGGAAGAGGGCGCCCAATTCACCCCTCCACTTT
few TRBJ1-4 - TRBV28 CASSSQGGATNEKLFF TGTGCCAGCAGTTCCCAGGGAGGGGCAACTAATGAAAAACTGTTTTTT
- TRBJ2-3 TRBD1 TRBV29-1 CSVEIVQGAADTQYF TGCAGCGTTGAGATCGTACAGGGGGCTGCAGATACGCAGTATTTT
- TRBJ1-4 - TRBV10-1 CASMGNFPLATNEKLFF TGCGCCAGCATGGGCAACTTCCCACTTGCAACTAATGAAAAACTGTTTTTT
few TRBJ2-6 - TRBV7-9 CASSPPGANVLTF TGTGCCAGCAGCCCTCCGGGGGCCAACGTCCTGACTTTC
- TRBJ2-2 - TRBV5-1 CASSLQGGSNTGELFF TGCGCCAGCAGCTTGCAGGGGGGATCGAACACCGGGGAGCTGTTTTTT
- TRBJ1-4 TRBD1 TRBV30 CAWRGRQGVGEKLFF TGTGCCTGGAGGGGAAGACAGGGGGTCGGTGAAAAACTGTTTTTT
- TRBJ2-5 TRBD1 TRBV7-2 CASSPGQGAGQETQYF TGTGCCAGCAGCCCCGGACAGGGGGCTGGTCAAGAGACCCAGTACTTC
- TRBJ2-7 - TRBV30 CAWLPHSYEQYF TGTGCTTGGCTACCTCATAGTTACGAGCAGTACTTC
once TRBJ1-2 TRBD1 TRBV19 CASRATGGGYTF TGTGCCAGTAGGGCGACAGGGGGAGGCTACACCTTC
medium-sized TRBJ1-3 TRBD1 TRBV11-3 CASSLGPGTGAGNTIYF TGTGCCAGCAGCTTAGGTCCTGGGACAGGAGCTGGAAACACCATATATTTT
- TRBJ2-1 TRBD2 TRBV6-1 CASSELAGSYNEQFF TGTGCCAGCAGTGAACTAGCGGGCTCCTACAATGAGCAGTTCTTC
- TRBJ2-7 - TRBV2 CARGASNEQYF TGTGCCAGAGGGGCTTCCAACGAGCAGTACTTC
- TRBJ1-5 - TRBV5-1 CASSPTGPNQPQHF TGCGCCAGCAGCCCCACAGGGCCCAATCAGCCCCAGCATTTT
many TRBJ2-5 - TRBV6-1 CASSEWGDPGETQYF TGTGCCAGCAGTGAATGGGGGGACCCGGGGGAGACCCAGTACTTC
- TRBJ2-3 TRBD1 TRBV6-1 CASSEGTGHTDTQYF TGTGCCAGCAGTGAAGGGACAGGGCACACAGATACGCAGTATTTT
- TRBJ1-1 - TRBV7-2 CASAVQADTEAFF TGTGCCAGCGCGGTACAGGCGGACACTGAAGCTTTCTTT
once TRBJ2-1 - TRBV10-2 CASTVRGLEQFF TGCGCCAGCACCGTAAGGGGGTTGGAGCAGTTCTTC
few TRBJ2-1 TRBD1 TRBV11-3 CASSLVQGVRNEQFF TGTGCCAGCAGCTTAGTACAGGGGGTGAGGAATGAGCAGTTCTTC
- TRBJ1-1 - TRBV15 CATSRASGQGGEAFF TGTGCCACCAGCAGGGCCTCGGGTCAGGGTGGTGAAGCTTTCTTT
- TRBJ1-5 - TRBV7-2 CASSSWTNQPQHF TGTGCCAGCAGTTCGTGGACTAATCAGCCCCAGCATTTT
- TRBJ1-2 - TRBV18 CASSPLTAVTRFYGYTF TGTGCCAGCTCACCACTTACAGCTGTTACTCGATTCTATGGCTACACCTTC
- TRBJ2-5 - TRBV7-3 CASSLTSGETQYF TGTGCCAGCAGCTTAACGAGTGGAGAGACCCAGTACTTC
once TRBJ1-5 TRBD1 TRBV5-1 CASSLSGQGNQPQHF TGCGCCAGCAGCTTGTCGGGACAGGGGAATCAGCCCCAGCATTTT
- TRBJ1-1 - TRBV18 CASSPGGTNEDTEAFF TGTGCCAGCTCACCAGGGGGCACCAACGAGGACACTGAAGCTTTCTTT
once TRBJ2-1 TRBD1 TRBV14 CASSPGTGRGNEQFF TGTGCCAGCAGCCCCGGGACAGGGCGCGGCAATGAGCAGTTCTTC
- TRBJ1-5 - TRBV9 CASSVDPGFQPQHF TGTGCCAGCAGCGTAGACCCAGGGTTCCAGCCCCAGCATTTT
- TRBJ2-3 - TRBV5-1 CASSREGERTDTQYF TGCGCCAGCAGTAGAGAGGGGGAGAGAACAGATACGCAGTATTTT
- TRBJ1-6 - TRBV18 CASSPLSGNSPLHF TGTGCCAGCTCACCACTGTCGGGGAATTCACCCCTCCACTTT
few TRBJ1-4 TRBD1 TRBV30 CAWSVQGPTTNEKLFF TGTGCCTGGAGTGTACAGGGGCCGACAACTAATGAAAAACTGTTTTTT
medium-sized TRBJ2-3 - TRBV6-4 CASSDSAGSTDTQYF TGTGCCAGCAGTGACTCTGCGGGAAGCACAGATACGCAGTATTTT
- TRBJ1-4 - TRBV5-4 CASSLAGTTNEKLFF TGTGCCAGCAGCTTGGCGGGTACAACTAATGAAAAACTGTTTTTT
few TRBJ2-5 - TRBV5-4 CASSRPDSQETQYF TGTGCCAGCAGCCGCCCGGACAGTCAAGAGACCCAGTACTTC
few TRBJ2-7 - TRBV7-9 CASSLAEYEQYF TGTGCCAGCAGCTTAGCAGAGTACGAGCAGTACTTC